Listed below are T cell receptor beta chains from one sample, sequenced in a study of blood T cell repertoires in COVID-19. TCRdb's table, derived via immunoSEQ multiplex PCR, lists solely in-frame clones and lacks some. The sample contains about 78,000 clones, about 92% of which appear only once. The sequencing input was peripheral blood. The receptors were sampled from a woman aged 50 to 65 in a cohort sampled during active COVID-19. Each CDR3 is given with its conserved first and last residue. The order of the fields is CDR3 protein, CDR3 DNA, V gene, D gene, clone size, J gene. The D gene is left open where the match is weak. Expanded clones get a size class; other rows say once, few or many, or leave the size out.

CASSSTTSGRYNEQFF,TGTGCCAGCAGTTCTACAACTAGCGGGCGCTACAATGAGCAGTTCTTC,TRBV11-2,TRBD2,-,TRBJ2-1
CASSWGLTPYTYEQYF,TGTGCCAGCAGTTGGGGGCTGACACCCTACACCTACGAGCAGTACTTC,TRBV28,-,once,TRBJ2-7
CASGAGHHPTYEQYF,TGTGCCAGCGGGGCAGGGCACCACCCCACCTACGAGCAGTACTTC,TRBV6-5,-,-,TRBJ2-7
CSVHSEGTTQYF,TGCAGCGTCCATAGCGAAGGTACAACCCAGTACTTC,TRBV29-1,-,-,TRBJ2-5
CASIKGGEQYF,TGTGCCAGCATCAAAGGGGGCGAGCAGTACTTC,TRBV27,-,-,TRBJ2-7
CASSVSGLAKNIQYF,TGTGCCAGCAGCGTCTCAGGGCTAGCCAAAAACATTCAGTACTTC,TRBV9,-,-,TRBJ2-4
CASTQAGEIYEQYF,TGTGCCAGCACCCAAGCGGGAGAAATCTACGAGCAGTACTTC,TRBV13,TRBD2,-,TRBJ2-7
CASSSLNEKLFF,TGTGCCAGCAGCTCCCTAAATGAAAAACTGTTTTTT,TRBV3-1/TRBV3-2,-,-,TRBJ1-4
CAWSGGRAGTDTQYF,TGTGCCTGGAGTGGCGGGAGGGCCGGGACAGATACGCAGTATTTT,TRBV30,TRBD2,few,TRBJ2-3
CATSGSGGNPYNSPLHF,TGTGCCACCAGCGGATCAGGGGGCAACCCCTATAATTCACCCCTCCACTTT,TRBV15,TRBD1,-,TRBJ1-6
CASSSAGTGYNEQFF,TGTGCCAGCAGCTCAGCCGGGACAGGGTACAATGAGCAGTTCTTC,TRBV28,TRBD1,-,TRBJ2-1
CASSPKLAGSPREQYF,TGTGCCAGCTCACCAAAACTAGCGGGTTCTCCGCGCGAGCAGTACTTC,TRBV18,TRBD2,once,TRBJ2-7
CASRVVRGSYPYEQYF,TGTGCCAGCAGGGTTGTCAGGGGTTCGTACCCCTACGAGCAGTACTTC,TRBV21-1,-,once,TRBJ2-7
CASSRLAFQRYNEQFF,TGCGCCAGCAGTCGACTAGCGTTCCAGCGTTATAATGAGCAGTTCTTC,TRBV10-1,TRBD2,-,TRBJ2-1
CASSLGLAGSNEQFF,TGTGCCAGCAGCTTAGGACTAGCGGGCTCCAATGAGCAGTTCTTC,TRBV11-3,TRBD2,-,TRBJ2-1
CASSPEVSGNTIYF,TGTGCCAGCTCACCGGAGGTCTCTGGAAACACCATATATTTT,TRBV18,-,-,TRBJ1-3
CATYRDILIPEAFF,TGTGCCACTTACCGGGACATTTTGATTCCTGAAGCTTTCTTT,TRBV6-5,-,-,TRBJ1-1
CARTSIGAAAEAFF,TGTGCCCGGACTTCGATAGGGGCGGCGGCTGAAGCTTTCTTT,TRBV30,-,-,TRBJ1-1
CASSPGTGSYNEQFF,TGTGCCAGCAGCCCCGGGACTGGCTCCTACAATGAGCAGTTCTTC,TRBV5-4,-,-,TRBJ2-1
CASSPLGTGIYEQYF,TGTGCCAGCTCACCCCTGGGGACAGGGATCTACGAGCAGTACTTC,TRBV18,TRBD1,once,TRBJ2-7
CASSFDRSTSYEQYF,TGCGCCAGCAGCTTCGACAGGAGCACTTCCTACGAGCAGTACTTC,TRBV5-1,-,-,TRBJ2-7
CATSTRTGVNEQFF,TGTGCCACCAGCACACGGACAGGGGTCAATGAGCAGTTCTTC,TRBV15,TRBD1,-,TRBJ2-1
CASSFSSLSSSYNEQFF,TGTGCCAGCAGTTTCAGTAGCTTATCAAGCTCCTACAATGAGCAGTTCTTC,TRBV28,-,-,TRBJ2-1
CASSQCWGVKYF,TGCGCCAGCAGTCAATGTTGGGGGGTGAAGTACTTC,TRBV23-1,-,-,TRBJ2-7
CASSARVNEQYF,TGTGCCAGCAGCGCCCGGGTTAACGAGCAGTACTTC,TRBV12-3/TRBV12-4,-,-,TRBJ2-7
CASKPQGAGSPLHF,TGTGCCAGCAAACCACAGGGGGCAGGTTCACCCCTCCACTTT,TRBV6-5,TRBD1,-,TRBJ1-6
CTSSQGSYNGGPNPPSYEQYF,TGCACCAGCAGCCAAGGAAGTTACAACGGCGGTCCGAACCCGCCCTCCTACGAGCAGTACTTC,TRBV1,-,once,TRBJ2-7
CASSGPWRTGANVLTF,TGTGCCAGCAGTGGCCCTTGGCGGACTGGGGCCAACGTCCTGACTTTC,TRBV28,-,-,TRBJ2-6
CALREGYTEAFF,TGTGCCTTGCGAGAGGGCTACACTGAAGCTTTCTTT,TRBV30,-,-,TRBJ1-1
CASSKGLAGEDGELFF,TGTGCCAGCTCCAAAGGGCTAGCGGGAGAGGACGGGGAGCTGTTTTTT,TRBV2,TRBD2,-,TRBJ2-2
CASSQQGAKSYEQYF,TGTGCCAGCAGCCAGCAGGGGGCTAAGTCCTACGAGCAGTACTTC,TRBV4-2,TRBD1,-,TRBJ2-7
CASSLGGQGSHGYTF,TGTGCCAGCAGCTTAGGGGGACAGGGGTCGCATGGCTACACCTTC,TRBV7-8,TRBD1,-,TRBJ1-2
CASSPQRGLGDTDTQYF,TGTGCCAGCAGCCCCCAAAGGGGGCTTGGGGACACAGATACGCAGTATTTT,TRBV27,TRBD1,-,TRBJ2-3
CASSPRTGGLTGELFF,TGTGCCAGCAGCCCGCGGACAGGGGGTCTCACCGGGGAGCTGTTTTTT,TRBV7-8,TRBD1,-,TRBJ2-2
CASSLTGGTDTQYF,TGTGCCAGCAGCTTAACAGGGGGTACAGATACGCAGTATTTT,TRBV7-3,-,-,TRBJ2-3
CASSRQGTANQPQHF,TGTGCCAGCAGTAGACAGGGAACCGCTAATCAGCCCCAGCATTTT,TRBV2,TRBD1,once,TRBJ1-5
CASSLGATAYGYTF,TGTGCCAGCAGCTTGGGGGCGACGGCTTATGGCTACACCTTC,TRBV5-4,-,-,TRBJ1-2
CASSITPSGGELFF,TGTGCCAGTAGTATAACGCCCAGCGGCGGGGAGCTGTTTTTT,TRBV19,-,-,TRBJ2-2
CASSETGLIDGYTF,TGTGCCAGCAGTGAGACAGGCTTAATCGATGGCTACACCTTC,TRBV2,-,-,TRBJ1-2
CASSPIPTSGSVGTGELFF,TGTGCCAGCAGCCCTATTCCAACTAGCGGGAGCGTAGGCACCGGGGAGCTGTTTTTT,TRBV7-9,TRBD2,-,TRBJ2-2
CASSPWGQGVDNSPLHF,TGCGCCAGCAGCCCATGGGGACAGGGGGTCGATAATTCACCCCTCCACTTT,TRBV5-1,TRBD1,-,TRBJ1-6
CASSSGTGNDEQYF,TGTGCCAGCAGCTCCGGGACAGGTAACGACGAGCAGTACTTC,TRBV7-9,TRBD1,-,TRBJ2-7
CASSMGHVTRYEQYF,TGTGCCAGTAGTATGGGACATGTTACCCGCTACGAGCAGTACTTC,TRBV19,-,-,TRBJ2-7
CAAGEGTTEAFF,TGTGCCGCCGGGGAAGGGACTACTGAAGCTTTCTTT,TRBV7-9,-,-,TRBJ1-1
CASSIRRAGANVLTF,TGTGCCAGTAGTATTCGGAGGGCTGGGGCCAACGTCCTGACTTTC,TRBV19,-,-,TRBJ2-6
CAWNLRAGGSEQFF,TGTGCCTGGAATCTCCGAGCGGGAGGAAGTGAGCAGTTCTTC,TRBV30,TRBD2,once,TRBJ2-1